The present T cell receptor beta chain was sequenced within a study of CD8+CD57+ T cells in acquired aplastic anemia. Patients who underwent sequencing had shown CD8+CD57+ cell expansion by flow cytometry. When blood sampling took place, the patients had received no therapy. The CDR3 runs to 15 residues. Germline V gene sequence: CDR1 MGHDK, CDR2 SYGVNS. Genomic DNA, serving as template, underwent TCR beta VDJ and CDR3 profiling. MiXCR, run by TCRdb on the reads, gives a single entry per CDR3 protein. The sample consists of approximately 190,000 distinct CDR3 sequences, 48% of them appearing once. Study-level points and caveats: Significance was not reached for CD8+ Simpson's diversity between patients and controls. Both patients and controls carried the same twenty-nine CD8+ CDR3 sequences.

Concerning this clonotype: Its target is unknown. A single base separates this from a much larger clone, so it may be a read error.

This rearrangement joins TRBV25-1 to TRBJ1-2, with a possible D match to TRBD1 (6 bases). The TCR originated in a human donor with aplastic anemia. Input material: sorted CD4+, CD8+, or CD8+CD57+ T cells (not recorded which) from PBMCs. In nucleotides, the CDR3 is TGTGCCAACAGTTACTCTGGCAGGGGAGGCTATGGCTACACCTTC. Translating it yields CANSYSGRGGYGYTF.